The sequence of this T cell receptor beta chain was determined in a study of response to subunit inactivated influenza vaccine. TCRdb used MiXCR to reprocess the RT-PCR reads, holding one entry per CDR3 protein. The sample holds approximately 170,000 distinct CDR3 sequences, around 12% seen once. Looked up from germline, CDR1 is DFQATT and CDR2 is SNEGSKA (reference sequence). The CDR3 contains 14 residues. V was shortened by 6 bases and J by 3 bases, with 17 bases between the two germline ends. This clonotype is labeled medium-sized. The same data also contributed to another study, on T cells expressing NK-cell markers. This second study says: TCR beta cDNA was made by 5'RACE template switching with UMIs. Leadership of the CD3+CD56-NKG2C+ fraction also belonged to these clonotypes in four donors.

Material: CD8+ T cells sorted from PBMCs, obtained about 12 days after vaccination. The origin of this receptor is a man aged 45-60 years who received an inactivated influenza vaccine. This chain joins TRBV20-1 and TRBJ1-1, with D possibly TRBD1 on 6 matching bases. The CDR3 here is CSAPGGSRDTEAFF. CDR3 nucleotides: TGCAGTGCCCCGGGGGGCAGCCGAGACACTGAAGCTTTCTTT.